A selection of T cell receptor beta chains follows, all from one sample in a study of beta chain features in type 1 diabetes. Assay used: immunoSEQ multiplex PCR; TCRdb lists only in-frame clones, some missing. The sample consists of 680,000 or so clones, 13% of them appearing once. Sequencing was carried out using naive CD4+ T cells from blood. Receptor source: a man between 18 and 29 years old with type 1 diabetes. Each CDR3 is given with its conserved first and last residue. A D gene is named only where the DNA matches it firmly. The size of a clone is reported for some rows only, either as once, few or many, or as a class for expanded clones.

J,D,size,V,DNA,CDR3
TRBJ2-7,NA,few,TRBV29-1,TGCAGCGTTGAGGGTGGGGGGCCATCTACCTACGAGCAGTACTTC,CSVEGGGPSTYEQYF
TRBJ2-7,NA,once,TRBV4-1,TGCGCCAGCAGCCCGTCGACAGCCGCAACCTACGAGCAGTACTTC,CASSPSTAATYEQYF
TRBJ2-5,NA,NA,TRBV6-1,TGTGCCAGCATGAGGGGGGCTGGGGAGACCCAGTACTTC,CASMRGAGETQYF
TRBJ2-4,TRBD2,NA,TRBV28,TGTGCCAGCCTTAGCGGGGACCTAGCCAAAAACATTCAGTACTTC,CASLSGDLAKNIQYF
TRBJ1-1,NA,few,TRBV25-1,TGTGCCAGCAGTGAATCCGTCGGGGGCCCGAACACTGAAGCTTTCTTT,CASSESVGGPNTEAFF
TRBJ1-3,NA,few,TRBV5-5,TGTGCCAGCAGCTTGGAGAGGCAGTATCGTGGAAACACCATATATTTT,CASSLERQYRGNTIYF
TRBJ1-6,NA,once,TRBV11-1,TGTGCCAGCAGCTTTGGGCAGTCTTCACCCCTCCACTTT,CASSFGQSSPLHF
TRBJ1-6,TRBD1,NA,TRBV7-6,TGTGCCAGCAGCCCCCGGACAGGGGGGGATTCACCCCTCCACTTT,CASSPRTGGDSPLHF
TRBJ2-1,NA,few,TRBV6-6,TGTGCCAGCAGTTACGGTTGGGGGACAAACAATGAGCAGTTCTTC,CASSYGWGTNNEQFF
TRBJ2-6,NA,NA,TRBV11-2,TGTGCCAGCAGCCCGTCACACGCCACCATCTCTGGGGCCAACGTCCTGACTTTC,CASSPSHATISGANVLTF
TRBJ1-1,NA,NA,TRBV10-3,TGTGCCATCAGTCCCGACGGGAGTAACACTGAAGCTTTCTTT,CAISPDGSNTEAFF
TRBJ2-7,TRBD1,NA,TRBV10-3,TGTGCCATCAGTGAACAGGGGTATGAGCAGTACTTC,CAISEQGYEQYF
TRBJ1-1,NA,NA,TRBV7-9,TGTGCCAGCGGGGGAACTGAAGCTTTCTTT,CASGGTEAFF
TRBJ1-1,NA,few,TRBV5-1,TGCGCCAGCAGCTTGCTGACAGGCTTGAACACTGAAGCTTTCTTT,CASSLLTGLNTEAFF
TRBJ2-1,TRBD2,few,TRBV29-1,TGCAGCGCATCGGGACTAGCGGTGAGCTCCTACAATGAGCAGTTCTTC,CSASGLAVSSYNEQFF
TRBJ2-3,TRBD1,NA,TRBV10-3,TGTGCCATCAGCTCCGGGACAGGGGAGACAGATACGCAGTATTTT,CAISSGTGETDTQYF
TRBJ2-1,TRBD1,few,TRBV29-1,TGCAGCGCCCATGTCAGGGACAGGGGCTACAATGAGCAGTTCTTC,CSAHVRDRGYNEQFF